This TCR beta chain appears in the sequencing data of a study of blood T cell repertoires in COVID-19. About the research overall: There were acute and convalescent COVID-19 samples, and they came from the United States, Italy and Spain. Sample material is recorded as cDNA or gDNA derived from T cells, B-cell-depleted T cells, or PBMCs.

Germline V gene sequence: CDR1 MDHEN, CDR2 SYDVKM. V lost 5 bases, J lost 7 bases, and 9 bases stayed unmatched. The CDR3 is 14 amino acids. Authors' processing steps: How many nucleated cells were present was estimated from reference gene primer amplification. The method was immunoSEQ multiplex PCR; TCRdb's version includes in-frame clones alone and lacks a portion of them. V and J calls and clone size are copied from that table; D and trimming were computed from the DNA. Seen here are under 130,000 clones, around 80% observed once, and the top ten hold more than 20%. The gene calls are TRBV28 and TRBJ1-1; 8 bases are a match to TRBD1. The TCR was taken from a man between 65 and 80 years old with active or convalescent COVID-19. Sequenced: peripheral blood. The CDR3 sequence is CASSPPRTGSEAFF. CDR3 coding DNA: TGTGCCAGCAGTCCTCCGCGGACAGGGAGTGAAGCTTTCTTT.